This T cell receptor beta chain was observed in a study of blood T cells in healthy people across ages. Findings and caveats of the study: Per-million-T-cell TCR beta diversity fell roughly linearly with age.

The length of the CDR3 is 15 residues. Germline V gene sequence: CDR1 DFQATT, CDR2 SNEGSKA (reference sequence). The second PCR ran 7 to 11 cycles with a sample-barcoded 5' primer and J-beta primers. TCRdb re-called the 5' RACE reads through MiXCR, storing one row per CDR3 protein. The repertoire holds 630,000 or so distinct CDR3 sequences, with less than 35% as singletons. About this clonotype: Its antigen is still unknown. A much more abundant neighbour one base away suggests this may be a read error.

The chain recombines TRBV20-1 with TRBJ2-5; 7 bases are a match to TRBD2. Gene TRBJ2-1 matches the end of the DNA better, so the J call may be wrong. The sequence came from a woman of 80 years or more in good health. Sequenced material: blood. This CDR3 is CSAREPAGNQETQFF. CDR3 nucleotides: TGCAGTGCTAGAGAGCCAGCGGGGAACCAAGAGACCCAGTTCTTC.